A selection of T cell receptor beta chains follows, all from one sample in a study of blood T cell repertoires in COVID-19. Only in-frame clones appear in the TCRdb table, and some are missing; sequencing was by immunoSEQ multiplex PCR. This table holds more than 100,000 clones, around 90% found once. The sequenced sample was peripheral blood. These receptors all stem from a woman aged 60-75 years with COVID-19, enrolled during active disease. Both conserved end residues are part of each CDR3. D genes are given only for firm matches. Not all rows give a size; the values are once, few, many and, for expanded clones, a class.

clone_size j_call v_call d_call cdr3_aa cdr3_nt
- TRBJ1-5 TRBV7-2 TRBD1 CASSPRRDRYSNQPQHF TGTGCCAGCAGCCCCCGACGGGACAGATATAGCAATCAGCCCCAGCATTTT
once TRBJ2-2 TRBV4-3 - CASSPIGQNTGELFF TGCGCCAGCAGCCCGATCGGACAGAACACCGGGGAGCTGTTTTTT
once TRBJ2-7 TRBV6-5 - CASSSVGSEQYF TGTGCCAGCAGCTCGGTGGGCAGCGAGCAGTACTTC
- TRBJ2-7 TRBV3-1/TRBV3-2 TRBD2 CASSQDKPRTSGSYEQYF TGTGCCAGCAGCCAAGACAAACCCCGGACTAGCGGCTCCTACGAGCAGTACTTC
once TRBJ2-5 TRBV19 TRBD2 CASSNQRGGRGETQYF TGTGCCAGTAGTAACCAGCGGGGGGGCCGCGGAGAGACCCAGTACTTC
once TRBJ1-1 TRBV19 TRBD1 CASSRGTGWGITEAFF TGTGCCAGTAGTAGAGGGACAGGGTGGGGCATCACTGAAGCTTTCTTT
few TRBJ2-1 TRBV9 TRBD2 CASSASGPNNEQFF TGTGCCAGCAGCGCTAGCGGGCCTAACAATGAGCAGTTCTTC
- TRBJ1-3 TRBV4-2 - CASSQETASSGNTIYF TGTGCCAGCAGCCAAGAGACAGCTTCTTCGGGAAACACCATATATTTT
- TRBJ2-3 TRBV6-2/TRBV6-3 TRBD2 CASSSGGATDTQYF TGTGCCAGCAGTAGCGGGGGGGCCACAGATACGCAGTATTTT
- TRBJ1-1 TRBV28 - CASSFFSRVVNTEAFF TGTGCCAGCAGTTTTTTTAGCAGGGTGGTGAACACTGAAGCTTTCTTT
once TRBJ1-5 TRBV6-6 - CASSPDRYSNQPQHF TGTGCCAGCAGCCCGGACAGATATAGCAATCAGCCCCAGCATTTT
- TRBJ2-3 TRBV19 TRBD1 CASSRDRETDTQYF TGTGCCAGTAGCAGGGACAGGGAGACAGATACGCAGTATTTT
- TRBJ2-2 TRBV5-6 - CASSLAPAVNTGELFF TGTGCCAGCAGCTTGGCTCCTGCAGTGAACACCGGGGAGCTGTTTTTT
once TRBJ2-1 TRBV2 - CASEGGPTPNEQFF TGTGCCAGCGAGGGGGGGCCCACACCTAATGAGCAGTTCTTC
few TRBJ2-2 TRBV14 - CASRHLAGELFF TGTGCCAGCAGACACCTCGCCGGGGAGCTGTTTTTT
- TRBJ2-2 TRBV4-2 - CASSQAGEGNTGELFF TGTGCCAGCAGCCAAGCAGGGGAGGGAAACACCGGGGAGCTGTTTTTT
- TRBJ2-1 TRBV24-1 - CATSDPLSDEQFF TGTGCCACCAGTGACCCCCTTAGCGATGAGCAGTTCTTC
- TRBJ1-2 TRBV4-1 TRBD1 CASSQGQGALLGYTF TGCGCCAGCAGCCAAGGACAGGGGGCGCTTCTTGGCTACACCTTC
- TRBJ2-1 TRBV3-1/TRBV3-2 TRBD1 CASSQDGTGRFNEQFF TGTGCCAGCAGCCAAGATGGGACAGGGAGGTTTAATGAGCAGTTCTTC
- TRBJ1-1 TRBV30 TRBD1 CASPGTGDTEAFF TGTGCCTCACCCGGGACAGGGGACACTGAAGCTTTCTTT
- TRBJ2-2 TRBV24-1 - CATSVSDTGELFF TGTGCCACCAGTGTGAGTGACACCGGGGAGCTGTTTTTT
- TRBJ2-1 TRBV11-2 - CASSLFLRVNEQFF TGTGCCAGCAGCTTATTTTTGAGGGTCAATGAGCAGTTCTTC
- TRBJ2-3 TRBV25-1 TRBD2 CASSDRLAPRRFGDTQYF TGTGCCAGCAGTGATCGACTAGCCCCGCGGCGTTTCGGGGATACGCAGTATTTT
- TRBJ1-1 TRBV28 - CASSFGRLAFF TGTGCCAGCAGTTTTGGCAGGCTGGCTTTCTTT
- TRBJ2-1 TRBV9 - CASSVRPGNEQFF TGTGCCAGCAGCGTAAGGCCAGGCAATGAGCAGTTCTTC
- TRBJ1-1 TRBV6-5 - CASSLAGGPAEAFF TGTGCCAGCAGTTTGGCGGGGGGCCCGGCTGAAGCTTTCTTT
- TRBJ1-1 TRBV27 - CASSLGREAEAFF TGTGCCAGCAGTTTAGGGAGGGAGGCTGAAGCTTTCTTT
- TRBJ1-6 TRBV30 - CAWSLGQGNSPLHF TGTGCCTGGAGTCTGGGGCAGGGGAATTCACCCCTCCACTTT
- TRBJ2-3 TRBV11-1 - CASSVGAGPTDTQYF TGTGCCAGCAGCGTTGGGGCCGGTCCTACAGATACGCAGTATTTT
- TRBJ1-1 TRBV12-3/TRBV12-4 - CASSLFLTEAFF TGTGCCAGCAGTTTGTTCCTCACTGAAGCTTTCTTT
- TRBJ1-1 TRBV12-5 - CASGHIRQEKNTEAFF TGTGCTAGTGGCCACATCCGACAGGAGAAAAACACTGAAGCTTTCTTT
- TRBJ1-1 TRBV5-6 - CASSLDGAGRGTEAFF TGTGCCAGCAGCTTGGATGGTGCCGGCCGGGGCACTGAAGCTTTCTTT
- TRBJ2-7 TRBV4-2 TRBD1 CASSQESAGTGLSYEQYF TGTGCCAGCAGCCAAGAATCTGCCGGGACAGGGCTCTCCTACGAGCAGTACTTC
- TRBJ1-5 TRBV5-1 - CASSPDIGNQPQHF TGCGCCAGCAGTCCGGACATCGGGAATCAGCCCCAGCATTTT
- TRBJ1-1 TRBV10-3 - CAIRNRENTEAFF TGTGCCATCAGAAACAGGGAGAACACTGAAGCTTTCTTT
- TRBJ1-5 TRBV5-6 - CASSLWAGARSNQPQHF TGTGCCAGCAGCTTGTGGGCGGGGGCGCGTAGCAATCAGCCCCAGCATTTT
- TRBJ2-5 TRBV18 - CASSPSRTDGAETQYF TGTGCCAGCTCACCATCTCGGACAGACGGGGCTGAGACCCAGTACTTC
- TRBJ2-7 TRBV29-1 TRBD2 CSVEDPDLDTSGGKPYEQYF TGCAGCGTTGAAGATCCGGACTTAGATACTAGCGGGGGGAAACCCTACGAGCAGTACTTC
- TRBJ2-7 TRBV18 - CASSPGLSLYEQYF TGTGCCAGCTCACCCGGACTTTCCCTCTACGAGCAGTACTTC
once TRBJ1-5 TRBV30 TRBD1 CAWSGPGTGSGQPQHF TGTGCCTGGAGTGGCCCCGGGACAGGGTCTGGTCAGCCCCAGCATTTT
- TRBJ1-5 TRBV6-5 TRBD1 CASRTGGGGNQPQHF TGTGCCAGCAGAACAGGGGGCGGAGGCAATCAGCCCCAGCATTTT
- TRBJ1-2 TRBV10-3 - CAISDPRRQDGYTF TGTGCCATCAGTGACCCTCGTCGGCAGGATGGCTACACCTTC
- TRBJ2-7 TRBV6-5 - CASRSQTKALEQYF TGTGCCAGCAGGTCACAGACGAAGGCCCTAGAGCAGTACTTC
- TRBJ1-2 TRBV23-1 TRBD1 CASSCRGSTGYTF TGCGCCAGCAGTTGCAGGGGGTCTACTGGCTACACCTTC
once TRBJ2-1 TRBV4-3 TRBD1 CASSQDGQGGYNEQFF TGCGCCAGCAGCCAAGATGGACAGGGGGGGTACAATGAGCAGTTCTTC